The TCR beta chain under discussion was sequenced for a study of post-analysis software for immune sequencing data. The wider study: Several disease courses (relapsing-remitting, secondary progressive and progressive-relapsing) of multiple sclerosis were included.

Whole-study results and caveats: Batch-mates among the samples co-clustered strongly by F measure. Five or six TRBV segments, TRBV5-6, TRBV5-1 and TRBV20-1 among them, were found more frequent in patients than controls. In multiple sclerosis, normalized Chao1 diversity was significantly below that of controls.

Tagging with unique molecular identifiers was a feature of the TCR beta cDNA libraries. Input of roughly 0.95 to 11 million T cells yielded around 460,000 cDNA molecules. From the PCR reads, TCRdb called clonotypes with MiXCR, one entry per CDR3 protein. The sample includes some 800,000 distinct CDR3 sequences, about half of them seen just once. This clonotype was seen ten or more times. Its antigen is as yet unknown. The CDR3 spans 14 residues. The germline V gene encodes CDR1 MDHEN and CDR2 SYDVKM. Trimming removed 5 bases from V and 0 bases from J, with 11 bases in between. What was sequenced was blood. This sequence joins TRBV28 and TRBJ2-7; D is possibly TRBD1 (5 bases). The receptor was derived from a girl aged 10-17 years with multiple sclerosis. As DNA, the CDR3 is TGTGCCAGCAGTGGGGCCCTCAGCTCCTACGAGCAGTACTTC. Its protein product is CASSGALSSYEQYF.